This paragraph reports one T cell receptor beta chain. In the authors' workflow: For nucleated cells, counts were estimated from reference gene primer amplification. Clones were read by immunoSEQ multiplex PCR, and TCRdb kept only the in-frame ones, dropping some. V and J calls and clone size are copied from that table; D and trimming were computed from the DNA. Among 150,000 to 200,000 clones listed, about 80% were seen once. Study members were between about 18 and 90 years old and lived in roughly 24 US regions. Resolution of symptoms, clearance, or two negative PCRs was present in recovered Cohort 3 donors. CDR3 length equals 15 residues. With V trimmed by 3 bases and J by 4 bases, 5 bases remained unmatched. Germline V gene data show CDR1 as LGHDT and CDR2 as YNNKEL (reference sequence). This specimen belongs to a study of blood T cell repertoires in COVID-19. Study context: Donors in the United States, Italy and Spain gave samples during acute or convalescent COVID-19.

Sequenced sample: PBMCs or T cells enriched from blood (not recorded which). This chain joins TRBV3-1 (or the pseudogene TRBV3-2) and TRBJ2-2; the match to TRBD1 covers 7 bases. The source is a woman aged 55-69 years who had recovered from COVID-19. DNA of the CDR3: TGTGCCAGCAGCCAGGTGACAGGGATCACCGGGGAGCTGTTTTTT. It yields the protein CASSQVTGITGELFF.